This T cell receptor beta chain was captured in a study of technical replicates of blood from a handful of donors. TCRdb keeps only in-frame clones here, not all; method: immunoSEQ multiplex PCR. The data show about 12,000 clones, 90% to 95% seen once. Sequencing used PBMCs. This TCR derives from a human donor in good health.

For the CDR3, the DNA is TGCGCCAGCAGCCAAAGGGACAGGGGAGACACTGAAGCTTTCTTT. It yields the protein CASSQRDRGDTEAFF. The genes are TRBV5-1 and TRBJ1-1; TRBD1 agrees at 10 bases. From germline, CDR1 is SGHRS and CDR2 YFSETQ. CDR3 length: 15 residues. V shed 4 bases and J 3 bases; nucleotides not matched to a gene: 6.